Sequencing of this T cell receptor beta chain was carried out in a study of human T cells and chemical hapten exposure. Study-wide context: Patients received weekly diphenylcyclopropenone doses to the scalp throughout the roughly 23-week study. Minor volume differences among pooled libraries chiefly drove per-sample TCR yield variation.

Study results and limitations: No shift was seen in TCRs above 1 in 1000 frequency with DPC sensitization.

In its sample, this clonotype was seen a few times. Its cognate antigen is unknown. Time point denoted: patch test 2, 6 weeks after DPC sensitization. The treatment denotes: therapeutic diphenylcyclopropenone sensitization with weekly scalp DPC. Trimming left V 6 bases short and J 3 bases short, with 21 bases between. Germline assignment: CDR1 MDHEN and CDR2 SYDVKM. There are 17 residues in the CDR3. The library labeled individual cDNA molecules by adding unique molecular identifiers to them. Via MiXCR, TCRdb re-called the RACE reads, giving one row per CDR3 protein. The data show under 450,000 distinct CDR3 sequences, roughly 6.3% seen once.

Sequencing was performed on whole blood, taken in connection with sensitization to the hapten diphenylcyclopropenone (DPC). The TCR was taken from a woman between 18 and 30 years old with alopecia areata. Some clones in this sample may be carry-over from other donors' samples. The chain couples TRBV28 to TRBJ2-4; the D gene is possibly TRBD2 (7 bases). The CDR3 protein is CASRTDFRGGRKNIQYF. CDR3 bases: TGTGCCAGCAGAACTGATTTTAGGGGGGGCCGCAAAAACATTCAGTACTTC.